The source of this T cell receptor (beta chain) is a study of blood T cell repertoires in COVID-19. Study context: Nucleic acid was either cDNA or gDNA, and it came from T cells, B-cell-depleted T cells, or PBMCs.

V shed 5 bases, J shed 3 bases, and the junction held 7 bases outside the gene matches. This CDR3 is built from 16 residues. CDR1 and CDR2 from the germline V gene are LNHDA and SQIVND (reference sequence). Assay used: immunoSEQ multiplex PCR; TCRdb lists only in-frame clones, some missing. The sample consists of about 380,000 clones, about 80% of them appearing once. Sequencing was carried out using peripheral blood. The J gene is TRBJ2-3, the V gene TRBV19; TRBD1 aligns across 11 bases. The sequence was obtained from a human donor with acute or convalescent COVID-19. The donor label of this sample is uncertain. In nucleotides, the CDR3 is TGTGCCAGTAGTCCGGGACAGGGGGTTGTTACAGATACGCAGTATTTT. Protein product: CASSPGQGVVTDTQYF.